This T cell receptor (beta chain) was documented in a study of shared clonotypes between healthy human individuals (dated by TCRdb to between 2020 and 2021). Concerning the study at large: A few men and a couple of women, aged 18 to 49 years, made up the cohort. Libraries were prepared and TCR repertoires were sequenced by different laboratories using diverse techniques, in order to increase sequencing depth and limit assay-specific biases. Leukapheresis yielded between about 0.9 and 9 billion PBMCs per donor. To estimate repertoire size and how much clonotypes are shared between individuals, the study performed deep sequencing of blood TCR repertoires from 4 to 6 healthy adults.

Using the deep immunoSEQ assay, TCR CDR3 regions were amplified from genomic DNA by multiplex PCR. Extracted genomic DNA from each cell subset was distributed evenly across all wells of several immunoSEQ 96-well plates, and each plate was treated as a replicate. For unsorted PBMC, each replicate PCR was loaded with 300 ng genomic DNA, equivalent to tens of thousands of T cell genomes. Ten immunoSEQ deep assay plates were used to sequence unsorted PBMC genomic DNA. The purified libraries were quantified using a Qubit 3.0 fluorometer, sized with a Bioanalyzer 2100, and then quantified again using the KAPA Library Quantification kit. A separate single-read 150-cycle Illumina NextSeq 550 flow cell was used to sequence each immunoSEQ 96-well plate. Concerning the study's data processing: Because the immunoSEQ output held only junctional sequences and lacked quality scores, the filtering could not match the filtering applied to full-length reads. To assign V/J genes and CDR3, sequences were annotated using PyIR, a Python wrapper for IgBLAST v1.9, with IMGT germline references. Reads were removed for weak V/J assignments (E-value above 1e-6), missing CDR3, stop codons, out-of-frame junctions, or ambiguous translated residues. A V3J clonotype was defined by an identical inferred V gene, J gene, and CDR3 amino acid sequence. The percentage overlap between two repertoires was calculated by dividing the number of shared unique clonotypes by the size of the smaller repertoire. Repertoire richness was assessed with RTK rarefaction, the Chao1 estimator, and Recon v2.1 estimates of unobserved clonotypes. TCRdb provides this immuneACCESS table in a form limited to in-frame rearrangements. Some clones are lacking; in checked studies, under half of them reflect an unresolved V gene, and why the rest are absent is not known. V and J calls and clone size are as listed in that table; D and trimming were resolved from the DNA. The sample contains 400,000 to 550,000 clones, 70% to 85% of them found a single time. The ten most abundant clones make up less than 15% of the sample.

What the work shows at the level of the full study, not this receptor alone: Because the study included only a small number of donors, the genetic and exposure-history diversity represented was limited. Pairwise subsampling indicated that sequencing depth was expected to affect the degree of clonotype sharing among donors. Sampling was restricted to blood, and TCR repertoires in tissue are likely to differ from TCR repertoires in blood.

Turning to this clone: Its antigen target is currently unknown. No base quality values were provided; no much bigger clone lies one nucleotide off.

Trimming takes 7 bases from V and 4 bases from J, and the germline ends sit 15 bases apart. Reading the germline V gene gives CDR1 SQVTM and CDR2 ANQGSEA. CDR3 length: 13 amino acids, cysteine to phenylalanine. CDR3 DNA is the only sequence kept; it has 39 bases, read in frame from the first base. The donors were healthy, HIV-negative adults who had no recently reported acute infections or vaccinations. All donors were Caucasian adults living in Nashville, Tennessee, USA. For unsorted samples, 100 million or so PBMCs were counted, and genomic DNA was extracted using the QIAamp DNA Blood Mini kit. After blood collection by leukapheresis, PBMCs were isolated using Ficoll-Histopaque density gradient centrifugation and then cryopreserved in the vapor phase of liquid nitrogen.

The chain was built from TRBV29-1 and TRBJ2-3; the D gene is unclear. The sequenced material came from PBMCs. This TCR derives from a woman aged 40-49 years in good health. Some clones in this sample may be carry-over from other donors' samples. The sequenced DNA is TGCAGCGAAGGTGGGTCGAGGCCAGATACGCAGTATTTT. This sequence encodes CSEGGSRPDTQYF.